Listed here are 32 T cell receptor beta chains from one sample, sequenced in a study of long-term antiretroviral therapy in people with HIV. Runs used v3.0 of the immunoSEQ assay and were done at survey level. Profiled with immunoSEQ multiplex PCR; TCRdb holds only in-frame clones, not every one. Of about 39,000 clones detected, roughly 90% appear once; the ten largest clones hold less than 4%. Sample: unsorted PBMCs, taken just before starting antiretroviral therapy. Every receptor here comes from a woman aged 18 to 35 with HIV.

The CDR3 loop is CASNGFGSYEQYF. CDR3 nucleotides: TGTGCCAGCAACGGCTTTGGCTCCTACGAGCAGTACTTC. This chain uses TRBV2 with TRBJ2-7; D is undetermined. This CDR3 comprises 13 residues. V was shortened by 7 bases and J by 0 bases, with 10 bases between the two germline ends. In germline, CDR1 is SNHLY, CDR2 FYNNEI.

This clone was seen a handful of times. The chain recombines TRBV2 with TRBJ1-5; 7 bases are a match to TRBD1. The germline gives CDR1 SNHLY, CDR2 FYNNEI. The CDR3 spans 14 residues. The V and J ends lost 8 bases and 1 base, in that order; junction bases with no gene match: 5. DNA of the CDR3: TGTGCCAGCCGATGGACAGGAAGCAATCAGCCCCAGCATTTT. Protein product: CASRWTGSNQPQHF.

The table lists this clone with a count of one. This chain connects TRBV5-4 to TRBJ2-2; a possible D gene is TRBD1 (5 bases). The V gene lost 4 bases and the J gene lost 5 bases, with 9 bases spanning the gap. The CDR3 is 13 residues long. Germline V gene data show CDR1 as SGHNT and CDR2 as YYREEE (reference sequence). The CDR3 nucleotides are TGTGCCAGCAGCGTCGCAGGGACCGGGGAGCTGTTTTTT. This codes for CASSVAGTGELFF.

The chain combines TRBV4-3 with TRBJ2-1; 8 bases line up with TRBD2. This CDR3 contains 16 residues. Germline V gene data show CDR1 as LGHNA and CDR2 as YSLEER. J was trimmed by 8 bases and V by 0 bases; bases with no gene match: 9. Here the CDR3 DNA reads TGCGCCAGCAGCCAAGATCCAGCGGGAGTTGTTTATGAGCAGTTCTTC. Translating gives CASSQDPAGVVYEQFF.

J is TRBJ1-2 and V is TRBV5-6, with TRBD1 as a possible D gene (5 bases). Germline values: CDR1 SGHDT, CDR2 YYEEEE. This CDR3 has 14 amino acids. V was trimmed by 6 bases and J by 6 bases, leaving 18 bases between them. The CDR3 coding sequence is TGTGCCAGCACCCCCGAGCAACAGGTTCATGGCTACACCTTC. Its protein product is CASTPEQQVHGYTF.

V is TRBV7-2 and J is TRBJ2-7; D assignment may be TRBD1 or TRBD2 (5 bases each). Trimming took 4 bases from V and 3 from J, leaving 13 bases between them. CDR3 length equals 14 residues. CDR1 SGHTA and CDR2 FQGNSA come from the germline V gene. CDR3 in amino acids: CASSSGRQDYEQYF. CDR3 nucleotides: TGTGCCAGCAGCTCGGGACGGCAAGACTACGAGCAGTACTTC.

V gene TRBV5-6 combines with J gene TRBJ2-7; D call uncertain. Germline CDR1 is SGHDT and CDR2 is YYEEEE. CDR3 length: 14 amino acids. Trimming took 0 bases from V and 1 from J, leaving 8 bases between them. In DNA form, the CDR3 reads TGTGCCAGCAGCTTGGGACCGGGTTCCTACGAGCAGTACTTC. This codes for CASSLGPGSYEQYF.

The J gene is TRBJ2-5, the V gene TRBV18; 8 positions match TRBD2. V trimming: 10 bases; J trimming: 5 bases; junction bases outside the gene matches: 15. This CDR3 has 15 residues. Germline loops: CDR1 KGHSH, CDR2 LQKENI. The CDR3 sequence: CATAQAGESLETQYF. CDR3 in DNA: TGTGCCACCGCCCAAGCGGGAGAAAGTCTTGAGACCCAGTACTTC.

CDR3 sequence: CASSPQGPYQETQYF. Written as DNA, the CDR3 is TGTGCCAGCAGTCCCCAGGGCCCCTACCAAGAGACCCAGTACTTC. This rearrangement joins TRBV28 to TRBJ2-5; maybe TRBD1 (5 bases). Per germline, CDR1 MDHEN and CDR2 SYDVKM. The CDR3 is 15 residues long. Trimming pared 5 bases from V and 0 bases from J, leaving 13 bases between.

This chain joins TRBV27 and TRBJ2-7, with TRBD2 matching over 7 bases. The germline V gene encodes CDR1 MNHEY and CDR2 SMNVEV (reference sequence). The junction had 5 bases not matched to a gene; V was cut back by 3 bases and J by 0 bases. CDR3 size: 15 residues. CDR3: CASSLSSGPSYEQYF. In DNA, the CDR3 is TGTGCCAGCAGTTTGTCTAGCGGTCCCTCCTACGAGCAGTACTTC.

The rearrangement uses TRBV19 and TRBJ2-3, with D unresolved. The CDR3 extends over 14 amino acids. V was trimmed by 1 base and J by 2 bases, leaving 7 bases between them. Looked up from germline, CDR1 is LNHDA and CDR2 is SQIVND (reference sequence). The CDR3 DNA sequence: TGTGCCAGTAGTATAGTTGTGCTCACAGATACGCAGTATTTT. It is translated as CASSIVVLTDTQYF.

The rearrangement links TRBV7-9 to TRBJ1-3; D is unclear. V lost 6 bases to trimming and J lost 0 bases, with 9 bases between them. CDR1 is SEHNR, CDR2 FQNEAQ, per germline (reference sequence). CDR3 length: 14 amino acids. The CDR3 loop reads CASSSRVSGNTIYF. As DNA, the CDR3 is TGTGCCAGCAGTTCTCGGGTCTCTGGAAACACCATATATTTT.

In nucleotides, the CDR3 is TGTGCCAGCGGGACTAGCGGAACCTACGAGCAGTACTTC. Encoded protein: CASGTSGTYEQYF. The J gene is TRBJ2-7, the V gene TRBV6-5, with 11 nucleotides matching TRBD2. The CDR3 runs 13 residues. Germline V lookup: CDR1 MNHEY, CDR2 SVGAGI. The J segment lost 2 bases and the V segment lost 8 bases, leaving 2 bases of the junction unmatched.

The genes are TRBV6-6 and TRBJ2-1; D not resolved. This CDR3 has 16 residues. V was cut by 1 base and J by 0 bases, with 10 bases left in between. Germline V CDR1 and CDR2: MNHNY, SVGAGI (reference sequence). CDR3 sequence: CASSYFRPGSYNEQFF. CDR3 bases: TGTGCCAGCAGTTACTTTCGGCCTGGCTCCTACAATGAGCAGTTCTTC.

The chain has TRBV6-4 and TRBJ2-1; D unclear. The V end lost 5 bases, the J end lost 0 bases, and 8 bases lay between the germline ends. The CDR3 spans 14 residues. CDR1 and CDR2 from the germline V gene are MRHNA and SNTAGT. The CDR3 region is CASSSSSSYNEQFF. In DNA, the CDR3 is TGTGCCAGCAGTTCTAGTAGCTCCTACAATGAGCAGTTCTTC.

The genes are TRBV5-1 and TRBJ1-2; the D is unclear. The CDR3 contains 12 residues. In germline, CDR1 is SGHRS, CDR2 YFSETQ. V lost 0 bases to trimming and J lost 8 bases, with 8 bases between them. The CDR3: CASSLGAGGYTF. The CDR3 nucleotides are TGCGCCAGCAGCTTGGGTGCTGGCGGCTACACCTTC. Using reference TRBV5-1 and TRBJ1-2 for the parts outside the CDR3, the full variable domain is KAGVTQTPRYLIKTRGQQVTLSCSPISGHRSVSWYQQTPGQGLQFLFEYFSETQRNKGNFPGRFSGRQFSNSRSEMNVSTLELGDSALYLCASSLGAGGYTFGSGTRLTVV.

This chain uses TRBV5-5 with TRBJ1-2; 7 bases fit TRBD1. Trimming took 7 bases from V and 6 from J; bases not matched to a gene: 3. This CDR3 is built from 11 residues. The germline V gene encodes CDR1 SGHKS and CDR2 YYEKEE (reference sequence). CDR3 nucleotides: TGTGCCAGCCGTACAGGGGATGGCTACACCTTC. Translation: CASRTGDGYTF. The whole variable domain, filled in from reference TRBV5-5 and TRBJ1-2, reads DAGVTQSPTHLIKTRGQQVTLRCSPISGHKSVSWYQQVLGQGPQFIFQYYEKEERGRGNFPDRFSARQFPNYSSELNVNALLLGDSALYLCASRTGDGYTFGSGTRLTVV.

The chain recombines TRBV4-1 with TRBJ2-7; TRBD1 matches at 9 bases. CDR3 length: 15 residues. V gave up 3 bases and J gave up 2 bases; unmatched junction bases: 5. Germline V gene lookup returns CDR1 MGHRA and CDR2 YSYEKL. The chain's CDR3 is CASSHKGQGTYEQYF. The CDR3 DNA follows: TGCGCCAGCAGCCATAAGGGACAGGGCACCTACGAGCAGTACTTC.

The J gene is TRBJ2-7, the V gene TRBV5-6, with D possibly matching TRBD2 (5 bases). Germline CDR1 SGHDT, CDR2 YYEEEE. This CDR3 spans 14 amino acids. The V end lost 4 bases, the J end lost 6 bases, and 17 bases lay between the germline ends. The CDR3 protein is CASSPGLGTGEQYF. Here the CDR3 DNA reads TGTGCCAGCAGCCCAGGACTGGGAACTGGCGAGCAGTACTTC.

V and J are TRBV7-9 and TRBJ1-2; D is ambiguous. Germline V gene lookup returns CDR1 SEHNR and CDR2 FQNEAQ (reference sequence). The V and J ends lost 2 bases and 5 bases respectively, with 9 bases between them. The CDR3 contains 13 residues. The CDR3 here is CASSLWTIYGYTF. CDR3 nucleotides: TGTGCCAGCAGCTTATGGACCATTTATGGCTACACCTTC.

The V call is TRBV5-4, the J call TRBJ1-3, with D uncertain. V gave up 4 bases and J gave up 0 bases, with 14 bases separating them. Germline V gene lookup returns CDR1 SGHNT and CDR2 YYREEE (reference sequence). This CDR3 comprises 16 residues. CDR3 sequence (DNA): TGTGCCAGCAGCCAGACGCAGAGGGACTCTGGAAACACCATATATTTT. It translates to CASSQTQRDSGNTIYF. The full variable domain, with the rest looked up from reference TRBV5-4 and TRBJ1-3, is ETGVTQSPTHLIKTRGQQVTLRCSSQSGHNTVSWYQQALGQGPQFIFQYYREEENGRGNFPPRFSGLQFPNYSSELNVNALELDDSALYLCASSQTQRDSGNTIYFGEGSWLTVV.

This chain links TRBV28 with TRBJ2-7, with D hard to call. The CDR3 length is 15 residues. Trimming removed 2 bases at V and 0 bases at J, with 11 bases between. CDR1 and CDR2 (germline): MDHEN, SYDVKM. The CDR3 loop is CASSLRAGISYEQYF. In DNA, the CDR3 is TGTGCCAGCAGTTTAAGGGCAGGTATCTCCTACGAGCAGTACTTC.

This clone was seen just once. The chain links TRBV5-4 to TRBJ2-7, with D possibly matching TRBD1 (5 bases). The germline V and J ends were trimmed by 4 bases and 0 bases, with 17 bases remaining between them. The CDR3 is 16 residues long. The germline CDR1 and CDR2 sequences are SGHNT and YYREEE (reference sequence). CDR3 bases: TGTGCCAGCAGCACTCCTCGGCAGGGAACCTCCTACGAGCAGTACTTC. Translating gives CASSTPRQGTSYEQYF.

This chain uses TRBV9 with TRBJ2-3, with TRBD2 matching over 7 bases. V was clipped by 6 bases and J by 4 bases; unmatched bases: 11. This CDR3 comprises 15 residues. Germline V CDR1 and CDR2: SGDLS, YYNGEE. The CDR3: CASTPRRRESDTQYF. CDR3 sequence (DNA): TGTGCCAGCACCCCACGTCGGCGGGAGTCAGATACGCAGTATTTT.

The chain uses TRBV5-1 and TRBJ2-1; TRBD2 matches 8 bases. With 4 bases clipped from V and 6 bases from J, the junction kept 3 bases outside the gene matches. Germline CDR1 SGHRS, CDR2 YFSETQ. CDR3 length: 13 residues. CDR3 residues: CASSLGTSNEQFF. The DNA for the CDR3 is TGCGCCAGCAGCCTTGGGACTAGCAATGAGCAGTTCTTC.

This clone came up once. The chain employs TRBV7-2 and TRBJ2-7; TRBD1 aligns across 8 bases. The CDR3 sequence is 16 residues long. From germline, CDR1 is SGHTA and CDR2 FQGNSA. Losses at the gene ends were 8 bases for V and 3 bases for J; bases not matched to a gene: 15. The CDR3 DNA reads TGTGCCAGCTTGGCCCTCATAGGACAGGGTAACTACGAGCAGTACTTC. This encodes CASLALIGQGNYEQYF.

This clone was picked up a small number of times. The J gene is TRBJ1-2, the V gene TRBV7-9; no firm D call. CDR3 length: 12 amino acids. V shed 1 base and J shed 7 bases, with 7 bases lying between them. Germline assignment: CDR1 SEHNR and CDR2 FQNEAQ (reference sequence). CDR3 sequence: CASSLEVPGYTF. DNA of the CDR3: TGTGCCAGCAGCTTAGAGGTACCTGGCTACACCTTC. The full variable domain, completed using reference TRBV7-9 and TRBJ1-2, is DTGVSQNPRHKITKRGQNVTFRCDPISEHNRLYWYRQTLGQGPEFLTYFQNEAQLEKSRLLSDRFSAERPKGSFSTLEIQRTEQGDSAMYLCASSLEVPGYTFGSGTRLTVV.

This rearrangement joins TRBV9 to TRBJ1-1, with D possibly matching TRBD1 (6 bases). This CDR3 region has 15 residues. V was shortened by 4 bases and J by 3 bases, with 16 bases between the two germline ends. Germline V gene data show CDR1 as SGDLS and CDR2 as YYNGEE. The CDR3 sequence: CASSPRSRGDTEAFF. CDR3 in DNA: TGTGCCAGCAGCCCACGGTCTAGGGGGGACACTGAAGCTTTCTTT. The full variable domain, in which reference TRBV9 and TRBJ1-1 provide the parts outside the CDR3, is DSGVTQTPKHLITATGQRVTLRCSPRSGDLSVYWYQQSLDQGLQFLIQYYNGEERAKGNILERFSAQQFPDLHSELNLSSLELGDSALYFCASSPRSRGDTEAFFGQGTRLTVV.

The chain recombines TRBV6-5 with TRBJ1-1; D gene ambiguous. The germline V gene has CDR1 MNHEY and CDR2 SVGAGI. The CDR3 sequence is 15 residues long. The V end lost 0 bases, the J end lost 4 bases, and 12 bases lay between the germline ends. The CDR3 nucleotides are TGTGCCAGCAGTTACTCCCCCGCGGCCGGCACTGAAGCTTTCTTT. Its protein is CASSYSPAAGTEAFF.

This chain joins TRBV27 and TRBJ2-2; 8 bases are a match to TRBD2. The CDR3 loop spans 14 amino acids. Germline V CDR1 and CDR2: MNHEY, SMNVEV (reference sequence). J lost 5 bases, V lost 4 bases, and 3 bases had no gene match. The CDR3 is CASSSLAATGELFF. In DNA, the CDR3 is TGTGCCAGCAGTTCACTAGCGGCGACCGGGGAGCTGTTTTTT.

This rearrangement joins TRBV27 to TRBJ2-7; D not certain. Between the trimmed V and J ends, which lost 5 bases and 1 base, there was a span of 9 bases. Germline V lookup: CDR1 MNHEY, CDR2 SMNVEV (reference sequence). The CDR3 contains 13 residues. The CDR3 DNA sequence: TGTGCCAGCAGTCGTGAACCGTCCTACGAGCAGTACTTC. Its translation: CASSREPSYEQYF.

The chain uses TRBV28 and TRBJ1-4; 8 bases align to TRBD1. Trimming took 4 bases from V and 7 from J; bases not matched to a gene: 8. The CDR3 spans 15 residues. Germline V CDR1 and CDR2: MDHEN, SYDVKM. This CDR3 is CASSSRTGRGEKLFF. In nucleotides, the CDR3 is TGTGCCAGCAGTTCTCGGACAGGGAGGGGTGAAAAACTGTTTTTT.